This entry is about one T cell receptor beta chain. The antigen remains unidentified. By 5'RACE template switching, TCR cDNA was produced, with a universal primer site and UMIs added in the process. TCRdb re-called the 5' RACE reads through MiXCR, storing one row per CDR3 protein. The sample gives around 600,000 distinct CDR3 sequences, around 12% of which show up once; about 15% is in the top ten. This sample was included in a study of T cells after yellow fever vaccination. Study-level information: For low cell numbers, libraries were made with SMART-Seq v4 Ultra Low Input. Study outcomes and limitations: Most clones from primary vaccination were detected again post-booster (roughly 95% CD4, approximately 90% CD8).

The TCR was taken from a man aged 25 to 45 who received the YFV17D yellow fever vaccine. The sequencing used PBMCs, collected on the day of the yellow fever booster vaccination.

CDR3 bases: TGCAGTGCCATTCCGGGACAGGGCCCAGATACGCAGTATTTT. This encodes CSAIPGQGPDTQYF. This chain uses TRBV20-1 with TRBJ2-3; 9 bases agree with TRBD1. The CDR3 runs to 14 residues. Germline V CDR1 and CDR2: DFQATT, SNEGSKA (reference sequence). V shed 6 bases and J 4 bases; nucleotides not matched to a gene: 8.